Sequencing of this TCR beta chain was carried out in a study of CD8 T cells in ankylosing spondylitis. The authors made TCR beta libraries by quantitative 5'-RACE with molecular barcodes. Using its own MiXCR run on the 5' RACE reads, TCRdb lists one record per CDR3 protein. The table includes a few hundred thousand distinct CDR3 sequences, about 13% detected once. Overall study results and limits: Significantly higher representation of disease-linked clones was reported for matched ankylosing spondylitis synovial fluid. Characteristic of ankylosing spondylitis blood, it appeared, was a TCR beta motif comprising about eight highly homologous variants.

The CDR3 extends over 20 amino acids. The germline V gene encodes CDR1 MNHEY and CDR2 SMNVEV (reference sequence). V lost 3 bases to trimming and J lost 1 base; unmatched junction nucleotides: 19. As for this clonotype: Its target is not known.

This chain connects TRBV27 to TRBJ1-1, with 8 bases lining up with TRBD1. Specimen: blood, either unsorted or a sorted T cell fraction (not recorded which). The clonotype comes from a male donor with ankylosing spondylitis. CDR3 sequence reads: CASSFTGLAGGQGRNTEAFF. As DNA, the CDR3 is TGTGCCAGCAGTTTTACGGGGCTGGCAGGGGGCCAAGGCCGGAACACTGAAGCTTTCTTT.